This TCR beta chain was recorded in a study of blood T cells in healthy people across ages (dated by TCRdb to between 2015 and 2017). For the study in its entirety: In model experiments, template switching captured about one uniquely barcoded TCR beta cDNA molecule for every two T cells. The study measured age-related changes in TCR beta repertoire diversity using deep sequencing normalized with unique cDNA molecular identifiers. Four age groups were formed from the donors: young (average 16 years), middle-aged (just under 40), aged (approximately 60) and long-lived (approximately 78). The study analyzed two additional independent replicas of 1 million unique cDNA reads from the same blood draw for two donors, one aged 18 to 29 and one aged 80 or older. The investigation overall reported the following: The long-lived group showed more naive CD4+ T cells, fewer expanded clones and increased TCR diversity than the aged group, suggesting age selection. Observed TCR beta diversity per million T cells fell roughly linearly with age, and a significant reduction was already apparent by age about 36. The CMV infection status of donors was not known, potentially confounding age-related changes in expanded clonotypes. Because profiling used bulk unsorted PBMCs, naive and antigen-experienced compartments could not be compared conclusively. The percentage of naive T cells measured by flow cytometry correlated strongly with observed TCR beta diversity. Total diversity estimates from one million sequenced T cells were considered lower bounds and underestimates.

The library was made by 5' RACE. Sequenced on an Illumina HiSeq 2500. The second PCR ran for about 7 to 11 cycles and used a J-beta primer mix along with a sample-barcoded 5' primer. A template-switch 5' adaptor carrying 12 random nucleotides introduced a unique molecular identifier onto each TCR beta cDNA molecule. Each sample yielded at least 2.5 million CDR3-containing paired-end reads. First-strand cDNA synthesis was performed from all RNA using the Mint cDNA synthesis kit, with priming by a TRBC-specific oligonucleotide. Following uracil-DNA glycosylase treatment, all cDNA underwent a first 18-cycle PCR with the universal primers M1SS and BC2_uni_R. The study's own analysis went as follows. Normalization of each sample was performed by random selection of 1 million high-quality reads, each carrying a distinct molecular identifier. Reads sharing molecular identifiers were discarded rather than binned into consensus sequences. MiTCR, set to a Q25 quality threshold and the strictest error-elimination algorithm, was used for CDR3 identification, clonotype clustering and error correction. A nonparametric unseen species model using Euler transformation provided a lower-bound estimate of total TCR beta diversity. The raw public reads went through TCRdb reprocessing: fastp at Q25, MiXCR clone calling, in-frame beta chains kept. Each CDR3 protein gets just one entry, which takes the most common genes and DNA from the rows behind it. TCRdb's processing, not the authors', yielded these V and J calls. The sample table holds over a million distinct CDR3 sequences, of which around 27% were seen once. Together, the top ten hold 0.75% of the sample.

The donors were roughly 40 Caucasian individuals from Russia, aged roughly 6 to 100 years, who were systemically healthy. Ten milliliters of peripheral blood were drawn from each donor into EDTA-treated Vacutainer tubes. Ficoll-Paque density-gradient centrifugation was used to isolate PBMCs, with at least 7 million per sample. Total RNA was extracted from PBMCs with Trizol reagent, with at least 5.5 micrograms obtained per sample. For every donor, flow cytometry on a PBMC aliquot measured the percentage of naive CD45RAhigh/CD27high T cells. With regard to this clonotype: What this receptor recognizes is not known. No much larger clone exists at a distance of one base, and base qualities are not known.

These data also formed part of another study, on T cells of mothers and their children. That second report states: Nine systemically healthy Caucasian individuals, comprising three mothers and their six children, were included as donors. cDNA synthesis used all of the extracted RNA, with about 1.5 ug of RNA in each 15 ul reaction. In the second PCR, the M1S primer added sample barcodes and 2-4 random nucleotides. Each mother yielded over 8.5 million TCR beta CDR3 reads and each child about 3 million reads. TCR recombination output is similarly shaped by thymic selection in related and unrelated pairs, with a minor effect exerted by inherited differences. Related mother-child pairs always showed normalized repertoire overlap that was slightly higher than in unrelated mother-child pairs, though the difference was never significant. With a sensitivity of approximately 93 clones per million clonotypes, no persistent microchimeric T cell clones were detected. To look for features that set related mother-child pairs apart from unrelated individuals, the researchers ran deep NGS to compare the TCR beta repertoires of mothers and children. Mothers averaged about 37 +/- 4 years of age and children averaged around 10 +/- 4 years. Libraries were sequenced on Illumina HiSeq 2000 with 100+100 nt paired-end reads after adapter ligation with NEBNext reagents. To prevent cross-contamination, the mother and child libraries were prepared a month apart and were sequenced in separate runs. Each donor had between roughly 500,000 and 2,100,000 distinct TCR beta clonotypes identified. Naive TCR beta clonotypes were estimated from low-frequency clonotypes matched to each donor's FACS-determined naive share, without sorting.

Material for sequencing was blood. This clonotype was sampled from a girl aged 2-10 years in good health.

CDR3 reads: CASSFSSGVAGNIQVETQYF. The nucleotide sequence reads as follows: TGTGCCAGCAGTTTTTCGTCTGGGGTAGCGGGAAATATTCAGGTGGAGACCCAGTACTTC. The sequence joins TRBV28 to TRBJ2-5; 8 nucleotides in the junction match TRBD2. The germline V gene specifies MDHEN as CDR1 and SYDVKM as CDR2. The CDR3 covers 20 residues, taking in both the cysteine and the phenylalanine. Here the CDR3 DNA is all that survives: 60 bases in frame from base 1. Germline trimming: 3 bases from V, 5 bases from J; junction bases outside gene matches: 23.